This is a list of T cell receptor beta chains from one sample in a study of OX40 agonist ivuxolimab in advanced cancers. Data came from immunoSEQ multiplex PCR; TCRdb stores just in-frame clones and leaves some out. The sample consists of approximately 82,000 clones, about 91% of them appearing once. The material sequenced was CD4+ or CD8+ T cells sorted from blood, taken in a trial of the OX40 agonist ivuxolimab. Receptors were obtained from an adult with an advanced solid tumor such as melanoma, head and neck, liver or kidney cancer. Both conserved end residues are part of each CDR3. The order of the fields is V gene, D gene, J gene, clone size, CDR3 protein, CDR3 DNA. A D gene is named only where the DNA matches it firmly. Clone size is given for some rows only: seen once, a few or many times, or a class if the clone is expanded.

TRBV7-9	TRBD1	TRBJ2-3	.	CASSLGTGITDTQYF	TGTGCCAGCAGCTTAGGGACAGGGATCACAGATACGCAGTATTTT
TRBV2	TRBD1	TRBJ2-2	.	CASSFPGTGVLQNTGELFF	TGTGCCAGCAGCTTTCCCGGGACAGGGGTCCTCCAGAACACCGGGGAGCTGTTTTTT
TRBV7-9	.	TRBJ2-5	.	CASSPSETQYF	TGTGCCAGCAGCCCCTCAGAGACCCAGTACTTC
TRBV25-1	TRBD1	TRBJ1-1	.	CASSRTGTNTEAFF	TGTGCCAGCTCGAGGACAGGAACGAACACTGAAGCTTTCTTT
TRBV4-2	TRBD2	TRBJ2-7	.	CASSQVTASGRGDEQYF	TGTGCCAGCAGCCAAGTTACAGCTAGCGGGAGGGGCGACGAGCAGTACTTC
TRBV5-6	.	TRBJ1-3	.	CASSLPQAGNTIYF	TGTGCCAGCAGCCTCCCGCAGGCTGGAAACACCATATATTTT
TRBV30	.	TRBJ1-6	.	CAWSASSYNSPLHF	TGTGCCTGGAGTGCAAGCTCCTATAATTCACCCCTCCACTTT
TRBV7-8	.	TRBJ2-6	.	CASSLEGSLSSGANVLTF	TGTGCCAGCAGCTTAGAGGGCAGCTTAAGCTCTGGGGCCAACGTCCTGACTTTC
TRBV6-5	TRBD1	TRBJ1-3	.	CATLTGGSGNTIYF	TGTGCCACGTTAACAGGGGGCTCTGGAAACACCATATATTTT
TRBV2	.	TRBJ1-5	.	CASSPSRLSSNQPQHF	TGTGCCAGCAGTCCCTCCCGGTTGTCTAGCAATCAGCCCCAGCATTTT
TRBV7-9	.	TRBJ2-5	.	CASSFRETQYF	TGTGCCAGCAGCTTCCGGGAGACCCAGTACTTC
TRBV5-1	TRBD1	TRBJ2-5	.	CASSLADREWETQYF	TGCGCCAGCAGCTTGGCAGACAGGGAATGGGAGACCCAGTACTTC
TRBV5-1	TRBD1	TRBJ1-4	.	CASSEPGTGNEKLFF	TGCGCCAGCAGCGAGCCCGGGACAGGGAATGAAAAACTGTTTTTT
TRBV6-6	TRBD2	TRBJ2-7	.	CASSYRAGTSGYEQYF	TGTGCCAGCAGTTATAGAGCCGGGACTAGCGGGTACGAGCAGTACTTC
TRBV4-3	.	TRBJ2-5	.	CASSQDSIRETQYF	TGCGCCAGCAGCCAAGATAGCATCCGGGAGACCCAGTACTTC
TRBV7-8	.	TRBJ2-1	.	CASSLGPSNEQFF	TGTGCCAGCAGCTTAGGTCCATCCAATGAGCAGTTCTTC
TRBV25-1	.	TRBJ2-1	.	CASGNSKYNEQFF	TGTGCCAGCGGAAATTCTAAATACAATGAGCAGTTCTTC
TRBV7-2	TRBD1	TRBJ1-2	.	CASSSRRTGSYGYTF	TGTGCCAGCAGTTCTCGTCGGACAGGATCCTATGGCTACACCTTC
TRBV2	TRBD2	TRBJ2-7	.	CASNVAGPSYEQYF	TGTGCCAGCAACGTAGCGGGCCCTTCCTACGAGCAGTACTTC
TRBV11-3	.	TRBJ2-7	once	CASSLSGAPEQYF	TGTGCCAGCAGCTTAAGTGGGGCTCCCGAGCAGTACTTC
TRBV19	.	TRBJ1-1	many	CASSIVWGNTEAFF	TGTGCCAGTAGTATAGTCTGGGGGAACACTGAAGCTTTCTTT
TRBV5-1	TRBD1	TRBJ1-3	.	CASSLGLWDSVTGNTIYF	TGCGCCAGCAGCTTGGGGCTATGGGACAGCGTCACTGGAAACACCATATATTTT
TRBV5-4	TRBD1	TRBJ2-7	.	CASSSTDRGHTYEQYF	TGTGCCAGCAGCTCAACGGACAGGGGGCATACCTACGAGCAGTACTTC
TRBV5-1	.	TRBJ1-2	.	CASSNGENYGYTF	TGCGCCAGCTCGAACGGAGAAAACTATGGCTACACCTTC
TRBV7-2	.	TRBJ2-1	.	CASSPPGLHNEQFF	TGTGCCAGCAGCCCACCGGGCCTTCACAATGAGCAGTTCTTC
TRBV13	.	TRBJ1-1	.	CASSSLAPGGETEAFF	TGTGCCAGCAGCTCCCTCGCGCCGGGGGGGGAGACTGAAGCTTTCTTT
TRBV27	.	TRBJ2-5	.	CASRRVIQETQYF	TGTGCCAGCCGACGGGTCATACAAGAGACCCAGTACTTC
TRBV4-2	TRBD2	TRBJ2-5	.	CASSQGGGAGAWETQYF	TGTGCCAGCAGCCAGGGGGGGGGAGCGGGAGCGTGGGAGACCCAGTACTTC
TRBV11-2	TRBD2	TRBJ2-2	.	CASRSTGTSVTGELFF	TGTGCCAGCAGATCCACCGGGACTAGCGTCACCGGGGAGCTGTTTTTT
TRBV9	TRBD2	TRBJ2-5	.	CASSVGAGTSWETQYF	TGTGCCAGCAGCGTAGGGGCCGGGACTAGTTGGGAGACCCAGTACTTC
TRBV27	TRBD1	TRBJ1-4	.	CASSLGGQGYEKLFF	TGTGCCAGCAGTTTAGGGGGACAGGGGTATGAAAAACTGTTTTTT
TRBV19	.	TRBJ2-4	.	CASSIGRGRDIQYF	TGTGCCAGTAGTATAGGAAGGGGTAGGGACATTCAGTACTTC
TRBV5-1	.	TRBJ1-2	.	CASSTTGGAFNYGYTF	TGCGCCAGCAGCACCACCGGTGGGGCATTTAACTATGGCTACACCTTC
TRBV9	TRBD1	TRBJ1-2	.	CASPSMDRVPNGYTF	TGTGCCAGCCCATCGATGGACAGGGTTCCAAATGGCTACACCTTC
TRBV11-3	TRBD2	TRBJ2-3	.	CASSQGLAGVADTQYF	TGTGCCAGCAGCCAAGGACTAGCGGGAGTGGCAGATACGCAGTATTTT
TRBV7-2	TRBD1	TRBJ2-7	.	CASSGTGTGSGEQYF	TGTGCCAGCAGCGGAACCGGGACAGGGTCTGGCGAGCAGTACTTC
TRBV7-2	TRBD2	TRBJ2-5	.	CASSFEGSSGGETQYF	TGTGCCAGCAGCTTCGAAGGCAGCTCGGGGGGGGAGACCCAGTACTTC
TRBV28	.	TRBJ2-6	once	CASTITGRGGSGANVLTF	TGTGCCAGCACCATCACCGGCAGGGGGGGCTCTGGGGCCAACGTCCTGACTTTC
TRBV6-9	TRBD2	TRBJ2-3	.	CASSYSGEGTQYF	TGTGCCAGCAGTTATTCCGGGGAGGGTACGCAGTATTTT
TRBV5-1	.	TRBJ2-1	.	CASSPGGASSYNEQFF	TGCGCCAGCAGCCCTGGAGGGGCCAGCTCCTACAATGAGCAGTTCTTC
TRBV10-3	TRBD2	TRBJ2-7	.	CAISESTSKRGRSYEQYF	TGTGCCATCAGTGAGTCGACAAGCAAGCGGGGACGGTCCTACGAGCAGTACTTC
TRBV7-9	TRBD2	TRBJ2-3	.	CASVVGAGGPDTQYF	TGTGCCAGCGTTGTCGGTGCGGGAGGGCCAGATACGCAGTATTTT
TRBV19	.	TRBJ1-2	.	CASSILRVGVPGYTF	TGTGCCAGTAGTATATTAAGAGTGGGTGTTCCTGGCTACACCTTC
TRBV10-1	TRBD1	TRBJ2-2	.	CAGQGENTGELFF	TGCGCCGGACAGGGTGAAAACACCGGGGAGCTGTTTTTT
TRBV7-3	.	TRBJ2-2	.	CASSLVAELANTGELFF	TGTGCCAGCAGCTTAGTAGCGGAGCTCGCGAACACCGGGGAGCTGTTTTTT
TRBV29-1	.	TRBJ1-2	.	CSGRVTEDYGYTF	TGCAGCGGGAGGGTCACCGAGGACTATGGCTACACCTTC
TRBV9	.	TRBJ1-4	.	CASSANGQPNEKLFF	TGTGCCAGCAGCGCCAACGGACAGCCTAATGAAAAACTGTTTTTT
TRBV9	TRBD1	TRBJ2-7	.	CASSARNGDREAGEQYF	TGTGCCAGCAGCGCTAGAAACGGGGACAGGGAAGCGGGAGAGCAGTACTTC
TRBV10-3	TRBD2	TRBJ2-5	.	CAISFNQGLAGQETQYF	TGTGCCATCAGTTTTAACCAGGGACTAGCGGGGCAAGAGACCCAGTACTTC
TRBV19	TRBD1	TRBJ2-5	.	CASSRTGGAFNQETQYF	TGTGCCAGTAGCAGGACAGGGGGCGCCTTCAACCAAGAGACCCAGTACTTC
TRBV19	.	TRBJ1-2	.	CASSSGSRTNYGYTF	TGTGCCAGTAGTAGCGGTTCCAGAACTAACTATGGCTACACCTTC
TRBV11-2	.	TRBJ2-2	.	CASSSHSGNTGELFF	TGTGCCAGCAGCTCCCATAGCGGGAACACCGGGGAGCTGTTTTTT
TRBV6-1	TRBD2	TRBJ2-7	.	CASRREGYEQYF	TGTGCCAGCAGGCGGGAGGGCTACGAGCAGTACTTC
TRBV29-1	.	TRBJ1-1	.	CSLLTGPRGTEAFF	TGCAGCCTTCTCACCGGGCCCCGTGGCACTGAAGCTTTCTTT
TRBV2	.	TRBJ1-1	.	CASSERGHTEAFF	TGTGCCAGCAGTGAACGTGGCCATACTGAAGCTTTCTTT